This T cell receptor (beta chain) originates from a study of CD8+ T cells in alopecia areata. Study-level information: Spontaneously alopecic C3H/HeJ graft donors, roughly 6-12 months old, gave skin to roughly 7-10-week-old female C3H/HeJ mice. Study-wide results and limits: Sequencing of scalp tissue also captures the resident alphabeta T cells of normal skin. Mice showed clearer TCR sharing than patients did, a gap that was possibly HLA-related. Across lesional scalp, and particularly alopecia totalis/universalis, clonality surpassed that of normal scalp.

About this clone: What it binds is unknown. The genes and germline here are from mouse. The read comes to an end 4 residues before the CDR3 does, leaving the germline J gene to fill in the end. Distinct nucleotide sequences in the sample also encode this CDR3.

Once RNA had been extracted, it was reverse transcribed into cDNA to act as the sequencing template. Here immunoSEQ multiplex PCR was the method, and the copy in TCRdb shows in-frame clones only, minus some. The sample has around 290,000 clones, none seen only once; the top ten hold about 1.2%. Pooled cutaneous lymph node cells were sorted using CD4, CD8alpha, NKG2D, NKG2ACE and other markers. V was cut by 3 bases and J by 0 bases, with 9 bases left in between. The CDR3 length is 14 residues. In germline, CDR1 is FNHDT, CDR2 SITEND (reference sequence). The origin of this receptor is a C3H/HeJ mouse with alopecia areata. This strain's MHC haplotype is H2-k. The sample consisted of CD4+ T cells sorted from a lymph node. The chain has TRBV19 and TRBJ1-2, with a weak D call TRBD1 (6 bases). The CDR3 sequence: CASSRGQANSDYTF. The CDR3 bases that were read are TGTGCCAGCAGTAGGGGACAAGCAAACTCC.